This TCR beta chain was recovered during a study of T cells after yellow fever vaccination (dated by TCRdb to about 2019). Regarding the complete study: The SMART-Seq v4 Ultra Low Input RNA kit was used to prepare libraries from fractions with low cell numbers. Bulk TCR alpha and beta repertoires were sequenced longitudinally to track T-cell clones before and after primary and booster YFV17D yellow fever vaccination. Two healthy male donors, one aged 18 to 30 and one aged 30 to 40 years, were included in the cohort. Bulk PBMC replicates and cell subsets were isolated from blood drawn at multiple timepoints before and after both primary and secondary immunization.

The treatment or condition label for this specimen denotes: live attenuated yellow fever vaccine strain. PBMCs were isolated from peripheral blood using a standard Ficoll-Paque protocol. Epitope-specific CD8 T cells were sorted with a dextramer loaded with the yellow fever NS4B epitope peptide, and anti-CD3 and anti-CD8 staining was applied. TriZol was used to extract RNA from bulk PBMCs, CD4 and CD8 fractions, and dextramer-positive and dextramer-negative fractions. Beyond this particular receptor, the publication reports: Compared with the primary T-cell response, the secondary T-cell response was weaker but faster, peaking on day 5 rather than day 15. Computational filtering was required because FACS-sorted repertoires could contain abundant contaminating clonotypes from the bulk population. A small fraction of clonotypes appeared in both the CD4 and CD8 compartments, likely as a result of convergent recombination. Most clones expanded after primary vaccination were re-detected after the booster (almost 98% of CD4 and around 88% of CD8), suggesting broad memory maintenance. Because only a couple of donors were included in the study, the extent to which the findings can be generalized is limited.

TCR cDNA was synthesized by 5'RACE template switching, through which a universal primer site and unique molecular identifiers were introduced. cDNA synthesis was primed from both the TCR alpha and TCR beta constant segments. Two PCR steps were used to amplify libraries, with sample barcodes and sequencing adapters being added in the second step. Sequencing of libraries was performed on Illumina HiSeq 2500 (2x100 bp) or NovaSeq (2x150 bp). As for how the authors treated the data: MIGEC handled demultiplexing of reads and collapsing into UMI consensus sequences, while MiXCR performed V(D)J alignment. Using edgeR on replicate PBMC samples, clonotypes were called vaccine-responding if FDR was below 0.01 and the log2 fold change was above 5 up to day 15. Bulk clonotypes were assigned CD4 or CD8 identity according to which sequenced CD4 or CD8 repertoire held them at higher abundance. Clonotypes enriched at least 10-fold in dextramer-positive over dextramer-negative fractions were defined as NS4B-specific, and CD4-biased clonotypes were excluded. TCRdb reran the public reads through fastp at Q25 and MiXCR, keeping productive beta chains. Every entry covers one CDR3 protein and lists the most common genes and DNA from its rows. These V and J calls are TCRdb output, not the study's own analysis. This sample comprises tens of thousands of distinct CDR3 sequences, about 6.6% of them detected only once. The ten largest clones take up approximately 24% of the sample.

To note about this clonotype: Base quality data are lacking; no much larger clone is found one base away.

Between the V and J ends, shortened by 4 bases and 2 bases respectively, the junction contains 18 bases. The CDR3 runs 16 residues from the cysteine to the phenylalanine. Kept here is only the CDR3 DNA, which spans 48 bases and is read in frame from base 1. CDR1 SGHVS and CDR2 FNYEAQ were looked up in the germline V gene. This specimen consisted of CD8+ T cells not binding an NS4B(214-222) dextramer, sorted from PBMCs, obtained around 45 days after the first yellow fever vaccination. The cell subset or site label for this specimen denotes: NS4B epitope dextramer-negative CD8 T cells. In this chain, TRBV7-6 is recombined with TRBJ2-7; the D gene is perhaps TRBD1, from 6 matching bases. This sequence was found in a man aged 18 to 35 who received the YFV17D yellow fever vaccine. The sequenced DNA: TGTGCCAGCAGCTACGACAACGACAGGTGGCCCTACGAGCAGTACTTC. The resulting protein is CASSYDNDRWPYEQYF.